These 6 T cell receptor beta chains came from one sample sequenced in a study of T cell responses to AZD1222 COVID-19 vaccine. Produced via immunoSEQ multiplex PCR; TCRdb's table is partial and in-frame only. The repertoire holds 200,000 or so clones, with approximately 87% as singletons. Specimen: peripheral blood, collected on day 0 of MenACWY control vaccination. The receptors were sampled from an adult in good health.

The chain is built from TRBV5-1 and TRBJ1-5, with D tentatively TRBD1 (5 bases). Per the germline V gene, CDR1 is SGHRS and CDR2 is YFSETQ. The CDR3 runs to 15 residues. Between the trimmed V and J ends, which lost 4 bases and 6 bases, there was a span of 17 bases. The CDR3 DNA follows: TGCGCCAGCAGCATCGGGACGGCCTCGGGTCAGCCCCAGCATTTT. This translates into CASSIGTASGQPQHF.

This chain uses TRBV3-1 (or the pseudogene TRBV3-2) with TRBJ2-7; D uncertain. Trimming shortened V by 4 bases and J by 4 bases, and 11 bases separated the two germline ends. The CDR3 length is 13 residues. Germline loops: CDR1 LGHDT, CDR2 YNNKEL (reference sequence). CDR3: CASSPRSPYEQYF. As DNA, the CDR3 is TGTGCCAGCAGCCCCCGGAGTCCGTACGAGCAGTACTTC.

The rearrangement joins TRBV6-4 to TRBJ2-7; D perhaps matches TRBD1 (7 bases). Trimming pared 3 bases from V and 4 bases from J, leaving 16 bases between. The germline V gene encodes CDR1 MRHNA and CDR2 SNTAGT. This CDR3 region has 15 residues. CDR3 nucleotides: TGTGCCAGCAGTGAGGAGGGGGCGTTCGGGTACGAGCAGTACTTC. Encoded protein: CASSEEGAFGYEQYF.

This clone appeared once. The V and J genes are TRBV7-3 and TRBJ2-1; D uncertain. This CDR3 spans 14 amino acids. Germline values: CDR1 SGHTA, CDR2 FQGTGA. V lost 6 bases and J 6 bases, leaving 15 bases between the germline ends. CDR3: CASSPGPTSNEQFF. As DNA, the CDR3 is TGTGCCAGCAGTCCCGGGCCTACCTCCAATGAGCAGTTCTTC.

The chain carries TRBV29-1 and TRBJ2-7; 10 nucleotides match TRBD2. The CDR3 runs 14 residues. Germline CDR1 is SQVTM and CDR2 is ANQGSEA. Unmatched junction bases numbered 7, after V lost 5 bases and J lost 3 bases. CDR3: CSVSSGSLYYEQYF. The CDR3 nucleotides are TGCAGCGTTTCTAGCGGGAGTCTCTACTACGAGCAGTACTTC.

This rearrangement joins TRBV10-3 to TRBJ1-5, with TRBD1 matching 11 bases. CDR3 length: 17 amino acids. The V segment lost 0 bases and the J segment 9 bases; nucleotides outside the gene matches: 10. Germline CDR1 ENHRY, CDR2 SYGVKD. The DNA for the CDR3 is TGTGCCATCAGTGAGTCGGGGCAGGACAGGGGGCCGCGGCCCCAGCATTTT. Protein sequence: CAISESGQDRGPRPQHF.